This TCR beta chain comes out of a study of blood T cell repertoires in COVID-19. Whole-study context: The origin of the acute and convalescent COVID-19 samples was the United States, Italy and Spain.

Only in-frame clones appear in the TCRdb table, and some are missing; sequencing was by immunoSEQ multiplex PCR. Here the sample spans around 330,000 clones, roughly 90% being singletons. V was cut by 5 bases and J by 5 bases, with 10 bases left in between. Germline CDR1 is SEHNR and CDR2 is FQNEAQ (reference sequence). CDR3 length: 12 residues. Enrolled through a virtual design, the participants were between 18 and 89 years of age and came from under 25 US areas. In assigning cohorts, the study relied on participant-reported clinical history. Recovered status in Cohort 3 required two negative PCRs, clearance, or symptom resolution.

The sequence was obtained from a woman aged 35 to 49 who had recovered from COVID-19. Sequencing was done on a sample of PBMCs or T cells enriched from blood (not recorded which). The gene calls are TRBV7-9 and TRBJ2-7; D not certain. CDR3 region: CASSQNSNEQYF. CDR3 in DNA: TGTGCCAGCAGCCAAAATAGCAACGAGCAGTACTTC.